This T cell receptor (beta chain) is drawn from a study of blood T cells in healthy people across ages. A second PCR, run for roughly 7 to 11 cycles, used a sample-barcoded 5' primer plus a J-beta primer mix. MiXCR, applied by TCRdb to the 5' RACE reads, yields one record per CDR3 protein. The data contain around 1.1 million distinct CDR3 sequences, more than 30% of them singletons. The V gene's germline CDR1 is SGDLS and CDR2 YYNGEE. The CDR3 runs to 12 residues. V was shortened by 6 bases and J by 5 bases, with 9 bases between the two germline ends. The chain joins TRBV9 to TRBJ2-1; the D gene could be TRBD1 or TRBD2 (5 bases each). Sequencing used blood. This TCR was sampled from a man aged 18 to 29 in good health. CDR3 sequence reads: CASTGRNNEQFF. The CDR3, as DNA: TGTGCCAGCACGGGACGGAACAATGAGCAGTTCTTC.